These 18 T cell receptor beta chains originate from one sample sequenced in a study of a mutant IDH1 vaccine in newly diagnosed glioma (dated by TCRdb to the early 2020s). What the time point label conveys for this sample: week 5, during vaccination. Each vaccine dose, consisting of 300 ug of a 20-mer mutant IDH1 peptide in Montanide, was administered subcutaneously with topical imiquimod. These receptors' targets are unknown. Library prep was done by the immunoSEQ multiplex PCR assay. TCRdb's version of the immuneACCESS table is confined to in-frame rearrangements and falls short of the full clone set. An unresolved V gene accounts for under half of the shortfall where checked; the remainder is of unknown origin. This sample gives approximately 60,000 clones in total; 70% to 90% of them show up just once. The top ten clonotypes cover 4.6% of the sample. The sequences come from PBMCs, collected from a glioma patient whose treatment included an IDH1 peptide vaccine. The source of these receptors is a woman in her 40s with glioma.

This chain connects TRBV7-2 to TRBJ1-2; 7 bases map to TRBD1. CDR1 and CDR2 (germline): SGHTA, FQGNSA. Germline trimming cut 0 bases from V and 8 bases from J; bases unmatched to any gene: 3. The CDR3 totals 13 residues. The CDR3 sequence: CASSLATGDGYTF. The DNA for the CDR3 is TGTGCCAGCAGCTTAGCAACAGGGGACGGCTACACCTTC.

This chain joins TRBV25-1 and TRBJ1-6; D might be TRBD1 (6 bases). Trimming removed 1 base at V and 10 bases at J, with 14 bases between. CDR1 is MGHDK, CDR2 SYGVNS, per germline. CDR3 size: 15 residues. CDR3 nucleotide sequence: TGTGCCAGCAGTGAATCAACAGGGCCAGGATCACCCCTCCACTTT. Residues: CASSESTGPGSPLHF.

The chain uses TRBV5-1 and TRBJ2-2; no definite D call. Trimming left V 1 base short and J 1 base short, with 11 bases between. Looked up from germline, CDR1 is SGHRS and CDR2 is YFSETQ. CDR3 size: 16 residues. CDR3 bases: TGCGCCAGCAGCTTGAAACTACTTGGGAACACCGGGGAGCTGTTTTTT. Translated: CASSLKLLGNTGELFF.

The chain joins TRBV30 to TRBJ2-5, with a tentative D call TRBD2 (5 bases). The CDR3 runs to 12 residues. CDR1 GTSNPN and CDR2 SVGIG come from the germline V gene (reference sequence). Trimming took off 3 bases at V and 7 bases at J, with 12 bases between the two ends. CDR3 sequence: CAWRDSRGTQYF. Written as DNA, the CDR3 is TGTGCCTGGAGAGACTCCCGGGGGACCCAGTACTTC. The variable domain in full, completed from reference TRBV30 and TRBJ2-5, reads SQTIHQWPATLVQPVGSPLSLECTVEGTSNPNLYWYRQAAGRGLQLLFYSVGIGQISSEVPQNLSASRPQDRQFILSSKKLLLSDSGFYLCAWRDSRGTQYFGPGTRLLVL.

In its sample, this clone was seen once. The chain carries TRBV5-6 and TRBJ2-5, with 7 nucleotides matching TRBD1. The end of the DNA fits TRBJ2-7 better, so the J call may be wrong. CDR3 length: 15 amino acids. The germline V gene encodes CDR1 SGHDT and CDR2 YYEEEE. The CDR3 sequence is CASSGAGTAYYEQYF. For the CDR3, the DNA is TGTGCCAGCAGCGGGGCCGGGACAGCCTACTACGAGCAGTACTTC.

The chain joins TRBV4-1 to TRBJ2-3; 8 bases are a match to TRBD1. The junction had 10 bases not matched to a gene; V was cut back by 0 bases and J by 8 bases. CDR3 size: 16 residues. Germline loops: CDR1 MGHRA, CDR2 YSYEKL. The CDR3 bases are TGCGCCAGCAGCCAAGAGTCAGGGGGCCCCCGAGGTACGCAGTATTTT. It specifies CASSQESGGPRGTQYF.

About this clone: The same CDR3 also results from other DNA sequences found in this sample. This chain joins TRBV20-1 and TRBJ2-7; D gene unclear. Per germline, CDR1 DFQATT and CDR2 SNEGSKA (reference sequence). Trimming removed 6 bases from V and 1 base from J, with 7 bases in between. This CDR3 is 11 amino acids long. CDR3 residues: CSASRSYEQYF. As DNA, the CDR3 is TGCAGTGCATCCAGGTCCTACGAGCAGTACTTC.

CDR3 sequence: CSVGPRQGAYEQYF. CDR3 coding DNA: TGCAGCGTTGGCCCCCGCCAGGGGGCTTACGAGCAGTACTTC. This chain connects TRBV29-1 to TRBJ2-5; 8 bases are a match to TRBD1. The tail of the sequence fits TRBJ2-7 better, so the J call may be wrong. CDR3 length: 14 residues. Germline assignment: CDR1 SQVTM and CDR2 ANQGSEA.

The V and J genes are TRBV25-1 and TRBJ2-2, with D hard to call. The germline V gene encodes CDR1 MGHDK and CDR2 SYGVNS. The germline V and J ends were trimmed by 1 base and 6 bases, with 12 bases remaining between them. The CDR3 sequence is 15 residues long. The CDR3 nucleotides read TGTGCCAGCAGTGAATTAGGCCTCTCTCCCGGGGAGCTGTTTTTT. It encodes CASSELGLSPGELFF.

About this clone itself: The junction and the germline gene differ at one end; a read error may be behind it. The chain is built from TRBV4-2 and TRBJ1-2, with D possibly matching TRBD1 (5 bases). The CDR3 length is 14 residues. CDR1 LGHNA and CDR2 YNFKEQ come from the germline V gene. The CDR3 protein is CASSQERGIWGYTF. CDR3 DNA: TGTGCCAGCAGTCAAGAACGGGGCATTTGGGGCTACACCTTC.

This chain connects TRBV18 to TRBJ1-2; D may be TRBD1 (6 bases). The V end was cut by 6 bases, the J end by 4 bases, with 12 bases between. Germline-derived CDR1 and CDR2 are KGHSH and LQKENI. The CDR3 loop spans 13 amino acids. The CDR3 DNA is TGTGCCAGCTCCCCAGACAGGTCCTATGGCTACACCTTC. Its translation is CASSPDRSYGYTF.

This clone was recorded once. This rearrangement joins TRBV2 to TRBJ2-7; 9 nucleotides agree with TRBD2. Germline assignment: CDR1 SNHLY and CDR2 FYNNEI. The CDR3 is made up of 13 amino acids. The CDR3 protein is CLLGASGVREQYF. The CDR3, as DNA: TGTCTCCTCGGAGCTAGCGGGGTTAGAGAGCAGTACTTC.

This chain connects TRBV19 to TRBJ2-2; D gene uncertain. The CDR3 has 14 residues. CDR1 LNHDA and CDR2 SQIVND come from the germline V gene (reference sequence). Between the trimmed V and J ends, which lost 0 bases and 1 base, there was a span of 3 bases. The CDR3: CASSIDLNTGELFF. CDR3 nucleotides: TGTGCCAGTAGTATAGATCTGAACACCGGGGAGCTGTTTTTT.

The gene calls are TRBV4-1 and TRBJ2-7; D is unclear. This CDR3 is 16 amino acids long. Deletions cut 3 bases from V and 3 bases from J, with 18 bases between. Germline CDR1 is MGHRA and CDR2 is YSYEKL. The CDR3 DNA is TGCGCCAGCAGCCATTTAGGGCCGGGTCCTGGCTACGAGCAGTACTTC. Its translation is CASSHLGPGPGYEQYF.

The chain links TRBV6-5 to TRBJ1-2, with D possibly matching TRBD1 (5 bases). CDR3 length: 14 residues. Germline V gene lookup returns CDR1 MNHEY and CDR2 SVGAGI. V gave up 7 bases and J gave up 3 bases, with 15 bases separating them. CDR3 region: CASTPGTVYYGYTF. DNA of the CDR3: TGTGCCAGCACTCCCGGGACTGTATACTATGGCTACACCTTC.

This chain joins TRBV4-1 and TRBJ2-7, with a weak D call TRBD2 (5 bases). V lost 4 bases and J 0 bases, leaving 7 bases between the germline ends. This CDR3 has 13 amino acids. Germline V gives CDR1 MGHRA, CDR2 YSYEKL. The CDR3 DNA sequence: TGCGCCAGCAGCCCGGGGTCCTCCTACGAGCAGTACTTC. Translating it yields CASSPGSSYEQYF.

This sequence joins TRBV5-8 and TRBJ1-2, with TRBD1 as a possible D gene (5 bases). The CDR3 runs to 15 residues. The germline V and J ends were trimmed by 4 bases and 6 bases, with 19 bases remaining between them. Germline V CDR1 and CDR2: SGHTS, YDEGEE. The CDR3 spells CASSVRAGTEDGYTF. The CDR3 coding sequence is TGTGCCAGCAGCGTGAGAGCCGGGACGGAAGATGGCTACACCTTC. Supplemented by reference TRBV5-8 and TRBJ1-2, the full variable domain reads EAGVTQSPTHLIKTRGQQATLRCSPISGHTSVYWYQQALGLGLQFLLWYDEGEERNRGNFPPRFSGRQFPNYSSELNVNALELEDSALYLCASSVRAGTEDGYTFGSGTRLTVV.

This chain connects TRBV9 to TRBJ2-1; 8 nucleotides match TRBD2. Germline assignment: CDR1 SGDLS and CDR2 YYNGEE. Unmatched junction bases numbered 5, after V lost 1 base and J lost 5 bases. The CDR3 contains 15 residues. CDR3 residues: CASSVKAGANNEQFF. CDR3 nucleotides: TGTGCCAGCAGCGTAAAAGCGGGGGCTAACAATGAGCAGTTCTTC.